This is a list of T cell receptor beta chains from one sample in a study of shared clonotypes between healthy human individuals. TCRdb's copy holds only in-frame clones and misses some; the assay was immunoSEQ multiplex PCR. The repertoire holds about 1.5 million clones, with 98% as singletons. Sequencing was performed on naive CD4+ T cells sorted from blood. The receptors come from a man in his thirties or forties in good health. Both conserved end residues are part of each CDR3. The D gene is left open where the match is weak. The listing skips clone size in some rows; elsewhere it reads once, few, many or a size class.

j_call	clone_size	d_call	v_call	cdr3_nt	cdr3_aa
TRBJ1-1	-	-	TRBV27	TGTGCCAGAAGACAGAGTGAAGCTTTCTTT	CARRQSEAFF
TRBJ1-5	-	-	TRBV28	TGTGCCAGCAGTTTAGTTTCTCAGCCCCAGCATTTT	CASSLVSQPQHF
TRBJ2-1	-	-	TRBV27	TGTGCCAGCAGTTATAAAGGAACAGGGGAGCAGTTCTTC	CASSYKGTGEQFF
TRBJ2-5	-	-	TRBV7-2	TGTGCCAGCAGCTTATCAGGGCCGGGGGAGACCCAGTACTTC	CASSLSGPGETQYF
TRBJ2-2	once	-	TRBV2	TGTGCCAGCAGCCGGGACACCCCCTCTTACACCGGGGAGCTGTTTTTT	CASSRDTPSYTGELFF
TRBJ2-2	-	-	TRBV5-1	TGCGCCAGCAGCTTGGGACCCCAGAACACCGGGGAGCTGTTTTTT	CASSLGPQNTGELFF
TRBJ2-3	few	TRBD2	TRBV7-7	TGTGCCAGCAGCTCGGGACTAGCGGACACAGATACGCAGTATTTT	CASSSGLADTDTQYF
TRBJ2-7	few	-	TRBV7-6	TGTGCCAGCAGCTTAACAGGCTACGAGCAGTACTTC	CASSLTGYEQYF
TRBJ2-1	-	TRBD1	TRBV6-5	TGTGCCAGCAGTTACCGGACAGGGAGGATTTACAATGAGCAGTTCTTC	CASSYRTGRIYNEQFF
TRBJ1-5	-	-	TRBV6-5	TGTGCCAGCTCGGAGGGCAATCAGCCCCAGCATTTT	CASSEGNQPQHF
TRBJ1-2	-	-	TRBV25-1	TGTGCCAGCAGACAGAACTATGGCTACACCTTC	CASRQNYGYTF
TRBJ2-7	-	TRBD2	TRBV28	TGTGCCAGCAGTGGTAGCGGGAACGAGCAGTACTTC	CASSGSGNEQYF
TRBJ1-1	-	-	TRBV19	TGTGCCAGTAGTATAGACTGGGAGGGGATCCAGCCCCCTGAAGCTTTCTTT	CASSIDWEGIQPPEAFF
TRBJ2-3	-	TRBD2	TRBV18	TGTGCCAGCTCACCACTCGCGACTAGCGGGAGTATCGCAGATACGCAGTATTTT	CASSPLATSGSIADTQYF
TRBJ1-4	-	-	TRBV5-1	TGCGCCAGCAGCAGATCCCCGGGGGTCTCCTGGGGTGAAAAACTGTTTTTT	CASSRSPGVSWGEKLFF
TRBJ2-1	-	-	TRBV7-9	TGTGCCAGCAGCCCGCCCGGGGGTTCCTACAATGAGCAGTTCTTC	CASSPPGGSYNEQFF